This T cell receptor beta chain was retrieved from a study of blood T cell repertoires in COVID-19. Whole-study context: Specimens from acute and convalescent COVID-19 originated in the United States, Italy and Spain. T cells, B-cell-depleted T cells, or PBMCs provided the cDNA or gDNA that served as material.

CDR1 is SGHRS and CDR2 is YFSETQ in the germline V gene. This CDR3 is 17 amino acids long. The V segment lost 1 base and the J segment 1 base; nucleotides outside the gene matches: 8. Assignment of participants to cohorts was predicated upon participant-reported clinical history. Recovery among Cohort 3 donors was established by two negative PCRs, clearance, or symptom resolution. Measured with immunoSEQ multiplex PCR; TCRdb has only the in-frame clones, and not every one. Here the sample spans some 300,000 clones, just over 85% being singletons. The rearrangement links TRBV5-1 to TRBJ2-7, with TRBD1 matching 10 bases. Sequenced material: PBMCs or T cells enriched from blood (not recorded which). The receptor was isolated from a man aged 25-40 years who had recovered from COVID-19. The CDR3 bases are TGCGCCAGCAGCTTGTCACTGGGGGGACAGGGGTCCTACGAGCAGTACTTC. It translates to CASSLSLGGQGSYEQYF.